The clone carrying this T cell receptor (beta chain) was counted between two and nine times. Indicated time point: persistent/refractory GD, antithyroid drugs over 5 years with positive TRAb. The TCR library was made from RNA extracted from PBMCs. Assembly of TCR beta libraries relied on iRepertoire HTBI primers together with Arm-PCR of CDR3 regions. TCRdb redid the calling of the multiplex PCR reads with MiXCR, one entry per CDR3 protein. The sample consists of about 470,000 distinct CDR3 sequences, around 21% of them appearing once. The entry originates in a study of regulatory T cells in long-lasting Graves disease. The source material was peripheral blood mononuclear cells (PBMCs), sampled when the disease was refractory, from a patient treated with antithyroid drugs. This clonotype originated in a female donor with Graves disease.

CDR3 in DNA: TGTGCCAGCTCCCTCAAGGGCGGGGTGTCGGCTTTCTTT. This translates into CASSLKGGVSAFF. This chain joins TRBV18 and TRBJ1-1; no definite D call. The V end lost 6 bases, the J end lost 11 bases, and 19 bases lay between the germline ends. Germline V gene lookup returns CDR1 KGHSH and CDR2 LQKENI. The CDR3 length is 13 residues.